This T cell receptor beta chain was sequenced during a study of shared T cell receptors in the human thymus. Germline loops: CDR1 MNHEY, CDR2 SMNVEV (reference sequence). The V gene end was trimmed by 8 bases and the J gene end by 5 bases; junction bases not matched to a gene: 17. The length of the CDR3 is 16 residues. Profiled with immunoSEQ multiplex PCR; TCRdb holds only in-frame clones, not every one. The data contain hundreds of thousands of clones, approximately 88% of them singletons. This same sample was also part of a study on human thymus T cells. That work adds: Thymic repertoires of unrelated individuals were reported in related research to overlap highly.

J is TRBJ2-7 and V is TRBV27, with 8 bases identical to TRBD1. This TCR was sampled from a boy under three years old with a congenital heart defect. Sequencing was performed on thymocytes. CDR3 region: CASSPPGQALRNEQYF. CDR3 DNA sequence: TGTGCCAGCTCCCCCCCGGGACAGGCACTGAGGAACGAGCAGTACTTC.